Listed here are 13 T cell receptor beta chains from one sample, sequenced in a study of glioma-infiltrating T cells after dendritic cell vaccination. TCRdb's copy holds only in-frame clones and misses some; the assay was immunoSEQ multiplex PCR. Of some 110,000 clones in the sample, around 90% were seen once. Noted time point: after dendritic cell vaccination, including at tumor progression/relapse. Material: blood, obtained after dendritic cell vaccination. These TCRs come from a human donor with glioblastoma.

The chain uses TRBV5-6 and TRBJ2-4, with D perhaps matching TRBD2 (6 bases). CDR1 is SGHDT and CDR2 is YYEEEE in the germline V gene. Trimming left V 3 bases short and J 4 bases short, with 14 bases between. The CDR3 consists of 15 residues. CDR3 residues: CASSWTKGQKNIQYF. In nucleotides, the CDR3 is TGTGCCAGCAGCTGGACTAAGGGTCAAAAAAACATTCAGTACTTC. Variable domain in full (rest from reference TRBV5-6 and TRBJ2-4): DAGVTQSPTHLIKTRGQQVTLRCSPKSGHDTVSWYQQALGQGPQFIFQYYEEEERQRGNFPDRFSGHQFPNYSSELNVNALLLGDSALYLCASSWTKGQKNIQYFGAGTRLSVL.

The chain couples TRBV29-1 to TRBJ1-2; no clear D gene. Germline CDR1 is SQVTM and CDR2 is ANQGSEA. CDR3 size: 10 residues. V lost 8 bases, J lost 10 bases, and 14 bases lay in between. The CDR3 loop reads CSYSHRDYTF. CDR3 DNA sequence: TGCAGCTACTCCCACCGGGACTACACCTTC.

The chain links TRBV4-1 to TRBJ2-1; TRBD2 agrees at 11 bases. V shed 2 bases and J 4 bases; nucleotides not matched to a gene: 4. Germline loops: CDR1 MGHRA, CDR2 YSYEKL. CDR3 length equals 16 residues. Written as DNA, the CDR3 is TGCGCCAGCAGCCAATCCGGGACTAGCGGTTACAATGAGCAGTTCTTC. The encoded protein is CASSQSGTSGYNEQFF.

This sequence joins TRBV28 and TRBJ1-5, with no clear D. V lost 3 bases to trimming and J lost 4 bases, with 7 bases between them. CDR1 and CDR2 from the germline V gene are MDHEN and SYDVKM. The CDR3 is made up of 13 amino acids. As DNA, the CDR3 is TGTGCCAGCAGTTTCGGGATAAATCAGCCCCAGCATTTT. Amino acids: CASSFGINQPQHF. The full variable domain, in which reference TRBV28 and TRBJ1-5 provide the parts outside the CDR3, is DVKVTQSSRYLVKRTGEKVFLECVQDMDHENMFWYRQDPGLGLRLIYFSYDVKMKEKGDIPEGYSVSREKKERFSLILESASTNQTSMYLCASSFGINQPQHFGDGTRLSIL.

V and J are TRBV18 and TRBJ2-7, with TRBD1 as a possible D gene (6 bases). Germline CDR1 reads KGHSH; CDR2 reads LQKENI. The CDR3 consists of 16 residues. V dropped 3 bases and J dropped 6 bases, with 21 bases sitting between them. The CDR3 region has the DNA TGTGCCAGCTCACCCCCCAACAGGGCCGCATTTGGCGAGCAGTACTTC. It is translated as CASSPPNRAAFGEQYF.

V and J are TRBV4-1 and TRBJ2-7; weak D call: TRBD2 (5 bases). V was clipped by 0 bases and J by 2 bases, with 20 bases between them. Germline V gene lookup returns CDR1 MGHRA and CDR2 YSYEKL. CDR3 length equals 18 residues. The CDR3 DNA reads TGCGCCAGCAGCCAAGATTTTCCGGGGAGTCTTTCCACCTACGAGCAGTACTTC. This encodes CASSQDFPGSLSTYEQYF.

This chain links TRBV9 with TRBJ2-7; a possible D gene is TRBD2 (6 bases). Looked up from germline, CDR1 is SGDLS and CDR2 is YYNGEE. Between the trimmed V and J ends, which lost 4 bases and 2 bases, there was a span of 16 bases. CDR3 size: 15 residues. CDR3 DNA: TGTGCCAGCAGCCCCCGAGTAGCGGCAACCTACGAGCAGTACTTC. Translation: CASSPRVAATYEQYF. The complete variable domain, with remaining parts taken from reference TRBV9 and TRBJ2-7, reads DSGVTQTPKHLITATGQRVTLRCSPRSGDLSVYWYQQSLDQGLQFLIQYYNGEERAKGNILERFSAQQFPDLHSELNLSSLELGDSALYFCASSPRVAATYEQYFGPGTRLTVT.

V and J are TRBV7-2 and TRBJ2-1; unclear D gene. The V gene's germline CDR1 is SGHTA and CDR2 FQGNSA. The length of the CDR3 is 14 residues. The V and J ends lost 5 bases and 7 bases respectively, with 15 bases between them. The CDR3 region is CASSPAVVENEQFF. The CDR3 nucleotides read TGTGCCAGCAGCCCCGCGGTTGTAGAGAATGAGCAGTTCTTC.

This clone is a singleton in its sample. The chain recombines TRBV18 with TRBJ1-4; 7 bases match TRBD1. J was trimmed by 5 bases and V by 4 bases; bases with no gene match: 7. The length of the CDR3 is 15 residues. Germline V gives CDR1 KGHSH, CDR2 LQKENI. The CDR3 loop reads CASSRPGQENEKLFF. CDR3 coding DNA: TGTGCCAGCTCACGACCAGGACAGGAGAATGAAAAACTGTTTTTT.

V usage is TRBV4-1 and J usage is TRBJ1-5, with D tentatively TRBD1 (6 bases). CDR3 length equals 20 residues. Germline values: CDR1 MGHRA, CDR2 YSYEKL. V was shortened by 0 bases and J by 1 base, with 22 bases between the two germline ends. The CDR3 loop reads CASSQEALWGQGASNQPQHF. Here the CDR3 DNA reads TGCGCCAGCAGCCAAGAAGCCCTTTGGGGGCAGGGCGCCAGCAATCAGCCCCAGCATTTT.

V gene TRBV19 combines with J gene TRBJ2-7; 8 bases map to TRBD2. The junction had 4 bases not matched to a gene; V was cut back by 1 base and J by 2 bases. The CDR3 totals 15 residues. Germline CDR1 LNHDA, CDR2 SQIVND (reference sequence). CDR3 sequence (DNA): TGTGCCAGTAGTATAGGGGGTAGCGGGGCCTACGAGCAGTACTTC. Encoded protein: CASSIGGSGAYEQYF.

This sequence joins TRBV19 and TRBJ2-2, with 9 bases fitting TRBD1. Germline V gene lookup returns CDR1 LNHDA and CDR2 SQIVND (reference sequence). The length of the CDR3 is 17 residues. The V and J ends lost 4 bases and 3 bases, in that order; junction bases with no gene match: 9. CDR3 sequence: CASSTPPGQGDTGELFF. In DNA, the CDR3 is TGTGCCAGTAGTACTCCACCGGGACAGGGAGACACCGGGGAGCTGTTTTTT.

This rearrangement joins TRBV5-4 to TRBJ2-5; the D gene is possibly TRBD2 (6 bases). This CDR3 contains 15 residues. Germline assignment: CDR1 SGHNT and CDR2 YYREEE (reference sequence). Trimming shortened V by 0 bases and J by 5 bases, and 14 bases separated the two germline ends. The CDR3 nucleotides read TGTGCCAGCAGCTTGGGGGGGGATGGGGAGGAGACCCAGTACTTC. Amino acids: CASSLGGDGEETQYF.